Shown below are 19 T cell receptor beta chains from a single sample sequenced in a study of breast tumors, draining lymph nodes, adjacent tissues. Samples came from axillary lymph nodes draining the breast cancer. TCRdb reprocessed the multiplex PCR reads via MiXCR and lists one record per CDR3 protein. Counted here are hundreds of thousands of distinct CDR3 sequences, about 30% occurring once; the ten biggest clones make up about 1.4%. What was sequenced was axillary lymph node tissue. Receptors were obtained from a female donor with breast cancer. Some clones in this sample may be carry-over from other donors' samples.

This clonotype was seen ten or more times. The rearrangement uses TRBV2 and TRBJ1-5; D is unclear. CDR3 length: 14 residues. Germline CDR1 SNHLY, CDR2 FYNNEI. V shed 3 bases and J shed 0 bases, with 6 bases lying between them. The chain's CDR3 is CASSDTYSNQPQHF. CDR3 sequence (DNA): TGTGCCAGCAGTGACACCTATAGCAATCAGCCCCAGCATTTT.

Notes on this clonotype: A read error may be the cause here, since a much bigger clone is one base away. In nucleotides, the CDR3 is TGTGCTAGTGGTTTCGCCTTACTTACTAGCGGAAGCACAGATACGCAGTATTTT. Its protein product is CASGFALLTSGSTDTQYF. This rearrangement joins TRBV12-5 to TRBJ2-3; 8 bases are a match to TRBD2. The CDR3 contains 18 residues. CDR1 LGHNT and CDR2 FRNRAP come from the germline V gene. Germline trimming cut 3 bases from V and 0 bases from J; bases unmatched to any gene: 11.

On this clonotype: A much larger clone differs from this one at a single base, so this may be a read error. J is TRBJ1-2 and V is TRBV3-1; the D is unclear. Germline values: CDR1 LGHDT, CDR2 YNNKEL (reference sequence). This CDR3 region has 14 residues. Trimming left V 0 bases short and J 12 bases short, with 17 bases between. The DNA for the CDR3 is TGTGCCAGCAGCCAAGAGGTTGGACTGAGAAGCCACACCTTC. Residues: CASSQEVGLRSHTF.

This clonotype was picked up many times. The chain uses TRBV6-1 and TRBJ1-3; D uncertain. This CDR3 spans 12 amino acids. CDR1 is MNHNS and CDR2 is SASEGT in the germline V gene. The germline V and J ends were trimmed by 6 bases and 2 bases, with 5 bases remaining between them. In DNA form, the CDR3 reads TGTGCCAGCAGGCAGCCTGGAAACACCATATATTTT. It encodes CASRQPGNTIYF.

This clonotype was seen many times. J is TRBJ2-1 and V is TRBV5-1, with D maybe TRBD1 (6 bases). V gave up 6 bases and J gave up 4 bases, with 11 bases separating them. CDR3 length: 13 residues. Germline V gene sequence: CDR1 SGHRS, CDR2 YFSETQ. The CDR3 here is CASKSDSYNEQFF. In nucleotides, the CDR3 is TGCGCCAGCAAATCGGACAGTTACAATGAGCAGTTCTTC.

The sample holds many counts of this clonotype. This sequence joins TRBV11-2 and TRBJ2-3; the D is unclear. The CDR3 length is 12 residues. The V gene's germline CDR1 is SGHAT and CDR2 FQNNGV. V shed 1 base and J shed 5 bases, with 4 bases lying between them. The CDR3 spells CASSLGGDTQYF. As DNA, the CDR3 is TGTGCCAGCAGCTTAGGTGGAGATACGCAGTATTTT.

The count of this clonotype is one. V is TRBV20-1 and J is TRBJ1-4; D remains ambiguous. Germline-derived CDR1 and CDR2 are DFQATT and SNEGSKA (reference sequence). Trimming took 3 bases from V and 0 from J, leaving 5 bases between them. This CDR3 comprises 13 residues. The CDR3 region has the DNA TGCAGTGCTAGGTCCGCAACTAATGAAAAACTGTTTTTT. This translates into CSARSATNEKLFF.

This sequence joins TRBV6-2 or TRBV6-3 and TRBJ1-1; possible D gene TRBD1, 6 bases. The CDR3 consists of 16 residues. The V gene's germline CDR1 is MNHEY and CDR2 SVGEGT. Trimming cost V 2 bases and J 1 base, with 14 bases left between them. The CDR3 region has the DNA TGTGCCAGCAGTTACCCACAGGACAGAAAGAACACTGAAGCTTTCTTT. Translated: CASSYPQDRKNTEAFF.

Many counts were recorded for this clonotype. CDR3 residues: CATSPTSGYNEQFF. The CDR3 DNA follows: TGTGCCACCTCGCCGACTAGCGGATACAATGAGCAGTTCTTC. The V call is TRBV12-3 or TRBV12-4, the J call TRBJ2-1; 9 positions agree with TRBD2. The CDR3 sequence is 14 residues long. V shed 10 bases and J 4 bases; nucleotides not matched to a gene: 8.

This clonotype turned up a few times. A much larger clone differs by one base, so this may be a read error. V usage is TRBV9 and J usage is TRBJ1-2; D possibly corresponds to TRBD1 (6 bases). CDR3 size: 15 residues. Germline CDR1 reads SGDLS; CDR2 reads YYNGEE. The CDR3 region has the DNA TGTGCCAGCAGCGTAGTGACAGGCGGAAGCTATGGCTCCACCTTC. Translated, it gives CASSVVTGGSYGSTF.

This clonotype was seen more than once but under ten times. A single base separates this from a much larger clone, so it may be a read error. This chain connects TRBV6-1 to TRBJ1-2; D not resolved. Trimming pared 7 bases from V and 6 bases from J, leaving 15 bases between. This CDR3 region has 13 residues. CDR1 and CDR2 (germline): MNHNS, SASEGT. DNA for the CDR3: TGTGCCAGCACTCATACAACTACTCATGGCTACACCTTC. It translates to CASTHTTTHGYTF.

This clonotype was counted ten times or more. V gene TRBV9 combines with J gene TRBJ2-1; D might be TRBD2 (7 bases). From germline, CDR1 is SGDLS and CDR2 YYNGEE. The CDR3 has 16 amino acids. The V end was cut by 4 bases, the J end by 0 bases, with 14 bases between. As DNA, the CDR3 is TGTGCCAGCAGCAGGCAGCGGGACAACTCCTACAATGAGCAGTTCTTC. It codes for CASSRQRDNSYNEQFF.

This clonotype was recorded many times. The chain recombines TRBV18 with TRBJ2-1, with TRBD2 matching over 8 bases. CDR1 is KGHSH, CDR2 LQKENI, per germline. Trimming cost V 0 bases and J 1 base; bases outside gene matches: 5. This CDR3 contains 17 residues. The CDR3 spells CASSPPSGSGSYNEQFF. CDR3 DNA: TGTGCCAGCTCACCACCGAGCGGGAGTGGGTCCTACAATGAGCAGTTCTTC.

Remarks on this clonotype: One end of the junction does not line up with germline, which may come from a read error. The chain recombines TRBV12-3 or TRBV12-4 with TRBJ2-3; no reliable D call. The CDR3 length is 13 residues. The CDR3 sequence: CASSAPATDAQYF. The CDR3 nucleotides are TGTGCCAGCAGCGCCCCGGCCACAGATGCGCAGTATTTT.

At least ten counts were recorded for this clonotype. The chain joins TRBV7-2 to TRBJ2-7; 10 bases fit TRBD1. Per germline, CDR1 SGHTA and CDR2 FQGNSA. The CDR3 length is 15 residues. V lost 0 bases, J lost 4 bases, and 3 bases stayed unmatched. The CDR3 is CASSLAGQGRYEQYF. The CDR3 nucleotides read TGTGCCAGCAGCTTAGCGGGACAGGGGCGATACGAGCAGTACTTC.

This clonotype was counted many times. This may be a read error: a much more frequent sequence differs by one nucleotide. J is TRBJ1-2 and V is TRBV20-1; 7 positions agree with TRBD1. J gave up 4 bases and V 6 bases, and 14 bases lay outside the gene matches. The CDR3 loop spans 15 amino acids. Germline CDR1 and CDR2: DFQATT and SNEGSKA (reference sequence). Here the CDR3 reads CSALADSDRTYGYTF. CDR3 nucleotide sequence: TGCAGTGCCTTGGCGGATTCGGACAGGACCTATGGCTACACCTTC.

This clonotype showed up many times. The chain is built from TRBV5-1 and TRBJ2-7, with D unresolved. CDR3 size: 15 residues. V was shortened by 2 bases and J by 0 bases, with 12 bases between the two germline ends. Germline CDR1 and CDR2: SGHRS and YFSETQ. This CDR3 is CASSLGQPFSYEQYF. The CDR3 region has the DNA TGCGCCAGCAGCTTAGGGCAACCGTTCTCCTACGAGCAGTACTTC.

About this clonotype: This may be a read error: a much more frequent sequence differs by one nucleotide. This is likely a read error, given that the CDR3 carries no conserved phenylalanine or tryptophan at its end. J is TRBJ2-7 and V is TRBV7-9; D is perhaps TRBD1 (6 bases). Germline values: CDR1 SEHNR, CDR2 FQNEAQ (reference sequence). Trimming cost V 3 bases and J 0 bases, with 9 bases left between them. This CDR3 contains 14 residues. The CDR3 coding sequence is TGTGCCAGCAGCTTGGCAGGGGACTCCTACGAGCAGTACCTC. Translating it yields CASSLAGDSYEQYL.

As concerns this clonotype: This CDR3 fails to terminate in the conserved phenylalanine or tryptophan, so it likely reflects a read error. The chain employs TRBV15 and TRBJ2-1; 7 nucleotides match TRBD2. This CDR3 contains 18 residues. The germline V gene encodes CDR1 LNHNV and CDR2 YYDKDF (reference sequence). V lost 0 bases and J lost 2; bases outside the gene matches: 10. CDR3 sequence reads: CATSRDLGRDSPYNEQFL. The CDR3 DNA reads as TGTGCCACCAGCAGAGATCTTGGGAGGGATTCGCCCTACAATGAGCAGTTCCTC.